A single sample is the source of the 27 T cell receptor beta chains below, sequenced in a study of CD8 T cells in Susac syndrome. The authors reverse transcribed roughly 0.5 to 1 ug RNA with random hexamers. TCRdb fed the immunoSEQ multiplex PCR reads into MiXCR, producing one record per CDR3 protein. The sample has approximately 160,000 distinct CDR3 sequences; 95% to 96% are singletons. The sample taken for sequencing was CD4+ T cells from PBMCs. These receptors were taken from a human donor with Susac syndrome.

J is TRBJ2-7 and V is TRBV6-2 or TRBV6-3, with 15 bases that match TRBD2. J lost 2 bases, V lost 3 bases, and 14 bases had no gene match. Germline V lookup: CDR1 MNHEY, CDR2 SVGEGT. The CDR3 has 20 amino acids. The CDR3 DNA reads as TGTGCCAGCAGTTATGACCTGGGACTAGCGGGAGGCTCGGTCACCTACGAGCAGTACTTC. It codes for CASSYDLGLAGGSVTYEQYF.

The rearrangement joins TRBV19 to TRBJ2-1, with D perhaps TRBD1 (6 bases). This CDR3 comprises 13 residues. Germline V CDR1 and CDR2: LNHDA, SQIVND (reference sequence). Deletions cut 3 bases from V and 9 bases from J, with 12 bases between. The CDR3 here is CASSINRAGEQFF. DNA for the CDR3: TGTGCCAGTAGTATCAACAGGGCTGGTGAGCAGTTCTTC.

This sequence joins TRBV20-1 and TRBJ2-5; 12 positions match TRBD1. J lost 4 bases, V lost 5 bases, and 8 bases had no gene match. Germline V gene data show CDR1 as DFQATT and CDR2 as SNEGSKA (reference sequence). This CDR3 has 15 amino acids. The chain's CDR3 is CSAPGTGGFRETQYF. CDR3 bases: TGCAGTGCTCCCGGGACAGGGGGCTTTAGAGAGACCCAGTACTTC.

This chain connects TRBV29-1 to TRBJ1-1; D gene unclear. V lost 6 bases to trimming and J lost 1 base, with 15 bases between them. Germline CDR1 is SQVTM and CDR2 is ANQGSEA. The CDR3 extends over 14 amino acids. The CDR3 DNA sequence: TGCAGCGTACGACGCTCCGAGGAGAACACTGAAGCTTTCTTT. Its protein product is CSVRRSEENTEAFF.

The CDR3 protein is CASSLGTTNTGELFF. DNA of the CDR3: TGTGCCAGCAGTCTGGGTACTACGAACACCGGGGAGCTGTTTTTT. The chain carries TRBV3-1 and TRBJ2-2; D is unresolved. V lost 6 bases to trimming and J lost 0 bases, with 11 bases between them. This CDR3 has 15 residues. Germline CDR1 reads LGHDT; CDR2 reads YNNKEL (reference sequence). Together with reference TRBV3-1 and TRBJ2-2, the CDR3 gives the full variable domain: DTAVSQTPKYLVTQMGNDKSIKCEQNLGHDTMYWYKQDSKKFLKIMFSYNNKELIINETVPNRFSPKSPDKAHLNLHINSLELGDSAVYFCASSLGTTNTGELFFGEGSRLTVL.

CDR3 loop: CASSAQSANSPLHF. The CDR3 DNA sequence: TGCGCCAGCAGCGCCCAGAGTGCTAATTCACCCCTCCACTTT. The chain uses TRBV5-1 and TRBJ1-6; D is uncertain. CDR1 and CDR2 (germline): SGHRS, YFSETQ. Trimming left V 4 bases short and J 6 bases short, with 11 bases between. CDR3 length: 14 amino acids.

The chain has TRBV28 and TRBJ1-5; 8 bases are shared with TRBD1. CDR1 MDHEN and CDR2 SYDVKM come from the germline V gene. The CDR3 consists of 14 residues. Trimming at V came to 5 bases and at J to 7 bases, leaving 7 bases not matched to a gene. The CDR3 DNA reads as TGTGCCAGCAGTCACCGGACAGGGCACCAGCCCCAGCATTTT. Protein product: CASSHRTGHQPQHF. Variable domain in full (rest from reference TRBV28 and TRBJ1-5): DVKVTQSSRYLVKRTGEKVFLECVQDMDHENMFWYRQDPGLGLRLIYFSYDVKMKEKGDIPEGYSVSREKKERFSLILESASTNQTSMYLCASSHRTGHQPQHFGDGTRLSIL.

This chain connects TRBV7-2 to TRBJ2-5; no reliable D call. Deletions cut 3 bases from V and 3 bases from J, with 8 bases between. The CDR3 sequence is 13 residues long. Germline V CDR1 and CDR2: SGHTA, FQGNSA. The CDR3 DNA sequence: TGTGCCAGCAGCTTTCGGCAGAAAGAGACCCAGTACTTC. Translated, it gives CASSFRQKETQYF.

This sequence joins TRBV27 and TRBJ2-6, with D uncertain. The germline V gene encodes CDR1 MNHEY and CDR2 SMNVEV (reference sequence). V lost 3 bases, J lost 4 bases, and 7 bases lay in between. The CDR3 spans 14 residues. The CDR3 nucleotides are TGTGCCAGCAGTTTTGGCCCCGGGGCCAACGTCCTGACTTTC. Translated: CASSFGPGANVLTF. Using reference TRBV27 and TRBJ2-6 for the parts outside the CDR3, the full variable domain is EAQVTQNPRYLITVTGKKLTVTCSQNMNHEYMSWYRQDPGLGLRQIYYSMNVEVTDKGDVPEGYKVSRKEKRNFPLILESPSPNQTSLYFCASSFGPGANVLTFGAGSRLTVL.

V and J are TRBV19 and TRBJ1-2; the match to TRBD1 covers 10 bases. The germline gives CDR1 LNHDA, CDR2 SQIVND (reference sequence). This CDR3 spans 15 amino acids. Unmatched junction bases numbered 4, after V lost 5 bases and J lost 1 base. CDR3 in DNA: TGTGCCAGTAGTCCCGACAGGGGGCTTAACTATGGCTACACCTTC. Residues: CASSPDRGLNYGYTF.

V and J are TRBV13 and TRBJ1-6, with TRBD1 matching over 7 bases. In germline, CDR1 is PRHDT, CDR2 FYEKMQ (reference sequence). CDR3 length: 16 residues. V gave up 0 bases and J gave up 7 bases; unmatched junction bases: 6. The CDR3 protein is CASSLGAGTANSPLHF. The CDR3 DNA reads TGTGCCAGCAGCTTAGGGGCTGGGACAGCCAATTCACCCCTCCACTTT. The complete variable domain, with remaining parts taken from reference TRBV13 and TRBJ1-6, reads AAGVIQSPRHLIKEKRETATLKCYPIPRHDTVYWYQQGPGQDPQFLISFYEKMQSDKGSIPDRFSAQQFSDYHSELNMSSLELGDSALYFCASSLGAGTANSPLHFGNGTRLTVT.

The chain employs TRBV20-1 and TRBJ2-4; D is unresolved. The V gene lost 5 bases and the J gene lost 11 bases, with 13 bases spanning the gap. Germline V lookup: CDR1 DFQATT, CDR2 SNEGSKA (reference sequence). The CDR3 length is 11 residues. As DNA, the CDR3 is TGCAGTGCTGGCGACCTTGATGTTCAGTACTTC. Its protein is CSAGDLDVQYF.

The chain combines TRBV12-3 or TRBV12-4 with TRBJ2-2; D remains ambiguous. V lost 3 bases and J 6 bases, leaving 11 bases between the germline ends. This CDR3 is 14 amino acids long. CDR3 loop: CASSLMVGSGELFF. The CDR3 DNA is TGTGCCAGCAGTTTGATGGTAGGGTCCGGGGAGCTGTTTTTT.

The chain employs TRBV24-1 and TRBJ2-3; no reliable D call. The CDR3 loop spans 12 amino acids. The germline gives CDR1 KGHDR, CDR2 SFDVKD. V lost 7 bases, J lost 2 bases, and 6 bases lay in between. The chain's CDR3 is CATSSFTDTQYF. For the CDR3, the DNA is TGTGCCACCAGCTCTTTCACAGATACGCAGTATTTT.

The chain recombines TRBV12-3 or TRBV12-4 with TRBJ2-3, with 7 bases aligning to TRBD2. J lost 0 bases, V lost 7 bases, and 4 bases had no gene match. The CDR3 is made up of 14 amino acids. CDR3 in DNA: TGTGCCAGCACCCCGCGGGGGAGCACAGATACGCAGTATTTT. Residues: CASTPRGSTDTQYF.

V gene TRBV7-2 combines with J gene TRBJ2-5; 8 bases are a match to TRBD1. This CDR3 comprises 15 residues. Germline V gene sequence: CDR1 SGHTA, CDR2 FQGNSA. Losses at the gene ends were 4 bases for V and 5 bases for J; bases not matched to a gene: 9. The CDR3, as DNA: TGTGCCAGCAGCTACCAGGGGGCGGACGGGGAGACCCAGTACTTC. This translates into CASSYQGADGETQYF. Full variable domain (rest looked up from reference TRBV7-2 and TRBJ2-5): GAGVSQSPSNKVTEKGKDVELRCDPISGHTALYWYRQSLGQGLEFLIYFQGNSAPDKSGLPSDRFSAERTGGSVSTLTIQRTQQEDSAVYLCASSYQGADGETQYFGPGTRLLVL.

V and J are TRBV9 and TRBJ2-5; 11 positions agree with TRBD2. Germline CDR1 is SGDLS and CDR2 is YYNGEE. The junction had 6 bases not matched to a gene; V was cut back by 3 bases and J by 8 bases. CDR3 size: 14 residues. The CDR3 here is CASSGQLAGATQYF. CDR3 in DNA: TGTGCCAGCAGCGGCCAACTAGCGGGGGCCACCCAGTACTTC.

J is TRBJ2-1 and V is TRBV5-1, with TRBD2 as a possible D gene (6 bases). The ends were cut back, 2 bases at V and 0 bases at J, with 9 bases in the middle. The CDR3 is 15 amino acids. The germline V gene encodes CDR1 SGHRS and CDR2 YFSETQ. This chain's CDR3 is CASSFASASYNEQFF. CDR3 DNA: TGCGCCAGCAGCTTCGCTAGCGCCTCCTACAATGAGCAGTTCTTC.

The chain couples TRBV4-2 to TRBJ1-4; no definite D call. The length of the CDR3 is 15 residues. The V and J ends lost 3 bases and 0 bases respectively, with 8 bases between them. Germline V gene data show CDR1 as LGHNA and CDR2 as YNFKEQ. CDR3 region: CASSHERSTNEKLFF. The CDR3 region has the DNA TGTGCCAGCAGCCATGAGAGGTCAACTAATGAAAAACTGTTTTTT.

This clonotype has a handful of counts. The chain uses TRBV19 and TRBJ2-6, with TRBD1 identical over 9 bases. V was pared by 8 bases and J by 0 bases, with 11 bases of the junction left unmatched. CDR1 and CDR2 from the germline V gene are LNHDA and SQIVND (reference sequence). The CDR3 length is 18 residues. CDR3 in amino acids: CASLQIGTGFSGANVLTF. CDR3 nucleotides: TGTGCCAGTCTTCAAATTGGGACAGGGTTCTCTGGGGCCAACGTCCTGACTTTC. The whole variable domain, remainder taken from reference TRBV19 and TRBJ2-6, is DGGITQSPKYLFRKEGQNVTLSCEQNLNHDAMYWYRQDPGQGLRLIYYSQIVNDFQKGDIAEGYSVSREKKESFPLTVTSAQKNPTAFYLCASLQIGTGFSGANVLTFGAGSRLTVL.

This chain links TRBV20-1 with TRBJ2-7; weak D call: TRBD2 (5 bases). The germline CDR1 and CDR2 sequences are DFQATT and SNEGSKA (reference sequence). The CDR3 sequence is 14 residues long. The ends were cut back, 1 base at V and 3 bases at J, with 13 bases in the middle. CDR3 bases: TGCAGTGCTAGAGGGAAGCGGAGTATCTACGAGCAGTACTTC. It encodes CSARGKRSIYEQYF.

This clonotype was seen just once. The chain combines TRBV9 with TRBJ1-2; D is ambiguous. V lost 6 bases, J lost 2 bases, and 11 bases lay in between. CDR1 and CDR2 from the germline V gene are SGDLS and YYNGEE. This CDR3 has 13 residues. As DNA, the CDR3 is TGTGCCAGCAAGGGCCCGGCAAACTATGGCTACACCTTC. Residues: CASKGPANYGYTF.

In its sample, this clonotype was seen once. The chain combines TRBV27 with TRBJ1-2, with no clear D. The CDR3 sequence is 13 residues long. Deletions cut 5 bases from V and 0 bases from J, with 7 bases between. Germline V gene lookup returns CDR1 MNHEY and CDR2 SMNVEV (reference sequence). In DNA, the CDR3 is TGTGCCAGCAGTCCGGGCTCTAACTATGGCTACACCTTC. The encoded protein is CASSPGSNYGYTF.

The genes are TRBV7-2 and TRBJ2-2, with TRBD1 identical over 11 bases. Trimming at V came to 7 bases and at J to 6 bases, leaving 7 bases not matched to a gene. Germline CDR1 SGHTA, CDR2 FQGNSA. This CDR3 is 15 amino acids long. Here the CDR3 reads CASTIGTGGPGELFF. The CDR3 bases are TGTGCCAGCACCATAGGGACAGGGGGACCCGGGGAGCTGTTTTTT.

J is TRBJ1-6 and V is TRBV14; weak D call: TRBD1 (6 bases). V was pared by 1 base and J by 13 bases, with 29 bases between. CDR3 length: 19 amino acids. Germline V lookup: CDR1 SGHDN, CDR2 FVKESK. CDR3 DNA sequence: TGTGCCAGCAGCCAAGGAGCTTTGGAAAGGGGGGGACTTAAGAATCCCCTCCACTTT. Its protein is CASSQGALERGGLKNPLHF.

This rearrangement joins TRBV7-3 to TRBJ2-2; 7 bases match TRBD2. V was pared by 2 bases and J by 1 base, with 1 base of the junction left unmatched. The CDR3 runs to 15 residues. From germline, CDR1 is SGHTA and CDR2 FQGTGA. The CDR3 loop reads CASSLAGENTGELFF. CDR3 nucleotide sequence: TGTGCCAGCAGCTTAGCGGGGGAGAACACCGGGGAGCTGTTTTTT.

In nucleotides, the CDR3 is TGTGCCAGCAGTTATGCCCGGGGGGGTGTAAGGAATGAGCAGTTCTTC. Protein sequence: CASSYARGGVRNEQFF. The gene calls are TRBV6-2 or TRBV6-3 and TRBJ2-1, with 8 bases fitting TRBD2. The V segment lost 3 bases and the J segment 7 bases; nucleotides outside the gene matches: 11. Germline CDR1 and CDR2: MNHEY and SVGEGT. The CDR3 sequence is 16 residues long.